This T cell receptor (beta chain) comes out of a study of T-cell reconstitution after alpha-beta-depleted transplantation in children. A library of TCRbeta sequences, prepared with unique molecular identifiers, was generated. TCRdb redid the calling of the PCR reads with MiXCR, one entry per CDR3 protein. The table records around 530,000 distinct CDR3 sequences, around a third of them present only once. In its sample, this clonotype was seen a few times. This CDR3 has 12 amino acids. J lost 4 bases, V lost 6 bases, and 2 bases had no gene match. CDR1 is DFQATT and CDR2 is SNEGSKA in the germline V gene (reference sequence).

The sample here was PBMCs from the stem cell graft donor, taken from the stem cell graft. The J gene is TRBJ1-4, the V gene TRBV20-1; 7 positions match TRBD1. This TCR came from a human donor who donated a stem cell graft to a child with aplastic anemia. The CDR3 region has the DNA TGCAGTGCGGGACAGAATAATGAAAAACTGTTTTTT. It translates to CSAGQNNEKLFF.